The 5 T cell receptor beta chains given below trace back to one sample, sequenced in a study of blood T cell repertoires in COVID-19. Repertoires were generated with immunoSEQ multiplex PCR, while TCRdb's copy carries only in-frame clones and drops some. Among nearly 350,000 clones, roughly 89% were seen once, and the ten largest hold around 3.3%. Sequenced input: peripheral blood. These receptors originate from a woman between 18 and 29 years old who had recovered from COVID-19.

The table lists this clone with a few counts. V gene TRBV6-1 combines with J gene TRBJ2-1, with TRBD2 matching over 9 bases. Germline CDR1 MNHNS, CDR2 SASEGT. Trimming took 4 bases from V and 3 from J; bases not matched to a gene: 7. This CDR3 contains 16 residues. The DNA of the CDR3 is TGTGCCAGCAGTGGAGAAGCGGGAGGTTACTACAATGAGCAGTTCTTC. Protein: CASSGEAGGYYNEQFF.

The chain uses TRBV18 and TRBJ1-4, with D possibly being TRBD1 (5 bases). V was pared by 6 bases and J by 5 bases, with 13 bases between. The germline V gene encodes CDR1 KGHSH and CDR2 LQKENI. This CDR3 spans 14 amino acids. The CDR3 here is CASSTEQPNEKLFF. The CDR3 nucleotides read TGTGCCAGCTCGACAGAACAGCCGAATGAAAAACTGTTTTTT.

The CDR3, as DNA: TGTGCCAGCAGTTTCATCGGCGGAAGCTCCTACAATGAGCAGTTCTTC. This gives the protein CASSFIGGSSYNEQFF. The chain uses TRBV6-5 and TRBJ2-1, with D hard to call. The CDR3 contains 16 residues. Germline CDR1 is MNHEY and CDR2 is SVGAGI. V gave up 4 bases and J gave up 0 bases, with 13 bases separating them.

The chain links TRBV30 to TRBJ2-2; D is possibly TRBD1 (6 bases). Trimming took off 5 bases at V and 1 base at J, with 11 bases between the two ends. This CDR3 has 14 amino acids. CDR1 and CDR2 from the germline V gene are GTSNPN and SVGIG (reference sequence). This chain's CDR3 is CAWLPDRNTGELFF. CDR3 DNA: TGTGCCTGGTTACCGGACAGGAACACCGGGGAGCTGTTTTTT.

V and J are TRBV7-2 and TRBJ2-3, with TRBD2 matching 15 bases. The J segment lost 2 bases and the V segment lost 4 bases, leaving 4 bases of the junction unmatched. This CDR3 has 17 residues. Per the germline V gene, CDR1 is SGHTA and CDR2 is FQGNSA. CDR3 DNA sequence: TGTGCCAGCAGCTCCCGGACTAGCGGGAGGGACACAGATACGCAGTATTTT. This encodes CASSSRTSGRDTDTQYF.